This T cell receptor (beta chain) came from a study of blood T cell repertoires in COVID-19. Methods used by the authors: Amplification with reference gene primers provided the estimates of nucleated cell counts. Sequencing used immunoSEQ multiplex PCR; TCRdb keeps in-frame clones, though not all of them. V and J calls plus clone size are reproduced from that table; the DNA served to infer D and trimming. This sample yields a few hundred thousand clones, of which about 86% are seen a single time; roughly 6.2% belongs to the top ten. Germline CDR1 reads LNHDA; CDR2 reads SQIVND (reference sequence). The CDR3 runs to 11 residues. The V end lost 4 bases, the J end lost 3 bases, and 4 bases lay between the germline ends.

The clonotype originates from a man in his fifties or sixties who had recovered from COVID-19. The J gene is TRBJ2-7, the V gene TRBV19; no definite D call. The sequenced sample consisted of peripheral blood. CDR3 bases: TGTGCCAGTAGTACTAACTACGAGCAGTACTTC. It is translated as CASSTNYEQYF. The complete variable domain, with remaining parts taken from reference TRBV19 and TRBJ2-7, reads DGGITQSPKYLFRKEGQNVTLSCEQNLNHDAMYWYRQDPGQGLRLIYYSQIVNDFQKGDIAEGYSVSREKKESFPLTVTSAQKNPTAFYLCASSTNYEQYFGPGTRLTVT.